This record covers a single T cell receptor (beta chain). The antigen remains unidentified. The record originates from a study of OX40 agonist ivuxolimab in advanced cancers. Findings and limits, study-wide: On average, a greater number of expanded clones characterised CD8+ T cells relative to CD4+.

Libraries were prepared by immunoSEQ multiplex PCR; TCRdb keeps only in-frame clonotypes and omits some of them. The sample carries about 55,000 clones, 70% to 85% recorded once. CDR3 length equals 12 residues. In germline, CDR1 is SGHNT, CDR2 YYREEE (reference sequence). V was pared by 5 bases and J by 6 bases, with 0 bases of the junction left unmatched. The sample in question was CD4+ or CD8+ T cells sorted from blood, obtained in a trial of the OX40 agonist ivuxolimab. The receptor was derived from an adult with an advanced solid tumor such as melanoma, head and neck, liver or kidney cancer. The chain joins TRBV5-4 to TRBJ2-2, with TRBD1 matching 8 bases. The chain's CDR3 is CASRDRAGELFF. CDR3 coding DNA: TGTGCCAGCAGGGACAGGGCCGGGGAGCTGTTTTTT.